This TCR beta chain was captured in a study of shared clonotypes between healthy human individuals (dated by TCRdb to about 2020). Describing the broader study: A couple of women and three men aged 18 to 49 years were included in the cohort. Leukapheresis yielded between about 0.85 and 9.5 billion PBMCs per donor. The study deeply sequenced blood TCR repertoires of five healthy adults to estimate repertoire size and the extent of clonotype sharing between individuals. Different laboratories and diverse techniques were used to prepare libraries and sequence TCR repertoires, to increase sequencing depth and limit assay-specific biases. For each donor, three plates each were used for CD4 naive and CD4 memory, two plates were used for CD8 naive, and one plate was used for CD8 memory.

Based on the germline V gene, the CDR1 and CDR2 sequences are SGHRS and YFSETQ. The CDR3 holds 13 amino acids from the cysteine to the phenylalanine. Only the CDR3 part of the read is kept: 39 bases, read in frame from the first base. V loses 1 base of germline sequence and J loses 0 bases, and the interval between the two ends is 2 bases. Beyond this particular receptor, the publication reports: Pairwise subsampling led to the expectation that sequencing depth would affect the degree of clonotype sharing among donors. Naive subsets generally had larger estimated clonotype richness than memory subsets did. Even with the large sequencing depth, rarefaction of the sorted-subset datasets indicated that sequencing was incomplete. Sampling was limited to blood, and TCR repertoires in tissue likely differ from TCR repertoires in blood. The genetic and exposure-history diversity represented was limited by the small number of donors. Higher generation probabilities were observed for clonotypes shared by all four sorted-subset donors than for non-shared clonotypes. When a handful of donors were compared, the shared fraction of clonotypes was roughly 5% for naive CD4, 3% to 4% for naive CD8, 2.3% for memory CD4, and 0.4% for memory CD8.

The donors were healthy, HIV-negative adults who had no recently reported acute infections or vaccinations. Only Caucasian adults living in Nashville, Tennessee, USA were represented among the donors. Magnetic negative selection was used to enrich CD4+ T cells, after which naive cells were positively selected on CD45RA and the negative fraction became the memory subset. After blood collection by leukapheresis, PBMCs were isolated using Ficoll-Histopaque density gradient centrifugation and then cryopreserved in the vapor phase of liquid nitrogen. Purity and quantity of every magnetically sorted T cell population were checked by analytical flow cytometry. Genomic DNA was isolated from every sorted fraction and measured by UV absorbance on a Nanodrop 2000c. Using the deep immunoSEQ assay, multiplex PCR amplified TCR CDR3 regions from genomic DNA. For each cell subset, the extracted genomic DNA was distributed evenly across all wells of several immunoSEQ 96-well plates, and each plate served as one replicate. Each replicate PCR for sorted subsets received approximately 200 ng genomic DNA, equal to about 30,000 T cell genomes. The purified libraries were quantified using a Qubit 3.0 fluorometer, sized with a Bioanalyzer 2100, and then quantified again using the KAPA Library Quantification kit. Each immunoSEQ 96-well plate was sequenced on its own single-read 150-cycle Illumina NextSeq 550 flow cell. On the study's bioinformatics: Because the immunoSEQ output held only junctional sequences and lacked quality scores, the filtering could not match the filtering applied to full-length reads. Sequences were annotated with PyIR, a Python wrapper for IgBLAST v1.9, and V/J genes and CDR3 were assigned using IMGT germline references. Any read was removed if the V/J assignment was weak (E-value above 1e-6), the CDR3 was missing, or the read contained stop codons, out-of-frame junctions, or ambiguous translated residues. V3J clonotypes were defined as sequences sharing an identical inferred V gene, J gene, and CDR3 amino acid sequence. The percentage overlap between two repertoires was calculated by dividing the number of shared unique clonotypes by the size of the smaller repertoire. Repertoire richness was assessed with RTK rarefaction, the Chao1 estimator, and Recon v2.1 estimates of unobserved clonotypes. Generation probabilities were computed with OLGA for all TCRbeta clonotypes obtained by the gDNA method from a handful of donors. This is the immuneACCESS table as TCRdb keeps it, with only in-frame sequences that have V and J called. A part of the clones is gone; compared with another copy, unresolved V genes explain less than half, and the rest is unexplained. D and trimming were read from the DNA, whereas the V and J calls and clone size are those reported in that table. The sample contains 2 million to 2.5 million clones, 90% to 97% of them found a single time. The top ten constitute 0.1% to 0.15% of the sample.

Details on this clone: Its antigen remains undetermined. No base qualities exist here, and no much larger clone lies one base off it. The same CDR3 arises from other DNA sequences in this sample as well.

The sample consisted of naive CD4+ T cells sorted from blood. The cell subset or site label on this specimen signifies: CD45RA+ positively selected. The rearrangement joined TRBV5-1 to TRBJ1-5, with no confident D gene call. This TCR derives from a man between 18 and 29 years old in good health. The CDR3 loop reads CASSLSSNQPQHF. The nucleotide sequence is TGCGCCAGCAGCTTGTCTAGCAATCAGCCCCAGCATTTT. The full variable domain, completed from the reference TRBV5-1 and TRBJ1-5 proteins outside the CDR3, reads KAGVTQTPRYLIKTRGQQVTLSCSPISGHRSVSWYQQTPGQGLQFLFEYFSETQRNKGNFPGRFSGRQFSNSRSEMNVSTLELGDSALYLCASSLSSNQPQHFGDGTRLSIL.